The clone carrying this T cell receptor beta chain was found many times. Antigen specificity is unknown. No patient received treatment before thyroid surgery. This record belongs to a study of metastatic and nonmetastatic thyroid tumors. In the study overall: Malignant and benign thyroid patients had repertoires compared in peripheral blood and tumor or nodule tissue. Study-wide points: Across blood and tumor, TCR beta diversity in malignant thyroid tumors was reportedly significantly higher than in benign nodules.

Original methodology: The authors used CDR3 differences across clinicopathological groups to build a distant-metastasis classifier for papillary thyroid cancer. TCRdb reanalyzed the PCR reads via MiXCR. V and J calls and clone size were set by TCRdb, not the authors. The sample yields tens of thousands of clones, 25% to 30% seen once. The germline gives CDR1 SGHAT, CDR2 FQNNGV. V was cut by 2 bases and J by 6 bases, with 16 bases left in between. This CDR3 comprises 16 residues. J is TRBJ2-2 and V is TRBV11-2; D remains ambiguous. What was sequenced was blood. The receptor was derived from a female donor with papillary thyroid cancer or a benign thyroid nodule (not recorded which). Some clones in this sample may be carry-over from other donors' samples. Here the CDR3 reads CASSLRRLGVAGELFF. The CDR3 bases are TGTGCCAGCAGCTTAAGAAGGCTAGGAGTGGCCGGGGAGCTGTTTTTT.